This TCR beta chain derives from a study of blood T cell repertoires in COVID-19. The table came from immunoSEQ multiplex PCR; TCRdb's copy has only in-frame clones and leaves some out. In the table there are some 220,000 clones, about 88% of which are singletons. This CDR3 comprises 16 residues. Germline V gives CDR1 PRHDT, CDR2 FYEKMQ (reference sequence). V gave up 3 bases and J gave up 2 bases; unmatched junction bases: 9. Participant-reported clinical history was the basis for cohort assignment. The sample was PBMCs or T cells enriched from blood (not recorded which). This chain links TRBV13 with TRBJ2-5; 7 positions agree with TRBD1. The receptor was derived from a young woman who had recovered from COVID-19. CDR3 amino acids: CASSFPIWGQQETQYF. For the CDR3, the DNA is TGTGCCAGCAGCTTCCCCATTTGGGGACAGCAAGAGACCCAGTACTTC.